These 27 T cell receptor beta chains were all obtained from the same sample, sequenced in a study of blood T cell repertoires in COVID-19. The assay was immunoSEQ multiplex PCR, and TCRdb's table has in-frame clones only and misses some. This sample yields approximately 170,000 clones, of which under 85% are seen a single time; less than 10% belongs to the top ten. The source material was peripheral blood. The source is a woman aged 70-85 years with COVID-19, enrolled during active disease.

J is TRBJ2-1 and V is TRBV7-2; 8 bases align to TRBD1. Germline CDR1 and CDR2: SGHTA and FQGNSA. J lost 2 bases, V lost 2 bases, and 2 bases had no gene match. There are 15 residues in the CDR3. The CDR3 region has the DNA TGTGCCAGCAGCTTATCAGGGGGCCCCTACAATGAGCAGTTCTTC. Translating gives CASSLSGGPYNEQFF. Based on the CDR3 plus reference TRBV7-2 and TRBJ2-1, the full variable domain is GAGVSQSPSNKVTEKGKDVELRCDPISGHTALYWYRQSLGQGLEFLIYFQGNSAPDKSGLPSDRFSAERTGGSVSTLTIQRTQQEDSAVYLCASSLSGGPYNEQFFGPGTRLTVL.

This chain links TRBV7-9 with TRBJ2-7, with 12 bases identical to TRBD1. CDR3 length equals 16 residues. The germline CDR1 and CDR2 sequences are SEHNR and FQNEAQ (reference sequence). With 1 base clipped from V and 6 bases from J, the junction kept 7 bases outside the gene matches. The CDR3 DNA reads as TGTGCCAGCAGCTTAGATCCGGGACAGGGGGCTAGCGAGCAGTACTTC. This sequence encodes CASSLDPGQGASEQYF.

This chain links TRBV28 with TRBJ1-2; D remains unclear. V was pared by 6 bases and J by 6 bases, with 14 bases between. This CDR3 spans 13 amino acids. The germline CDR1 and CDR2 sequences are MDHEN and SYDVKM. The CDR3 reads CASRGPGGNGYTF. The CDR3, as DNA: TGTGCCAGCAGAGGTCCGGGAGGCAATGGCTACACCTTC.

CDR3 sequence: CASSLLLGTQYF. The DNA of the CDR3 is TGTGCCAGCAGCCTACTACTAGGTACGCAGTATTTT. The chain recombines TRBV5-8 with TRBJ2-3; D is perhaps TRBD2 (5 bases). This CDR3 has 12 residues. Germline values: CDR1 SGHTS, CDR2 YDEGEE. The ends were cut back, 4 bases at V and 8 bases at J, with 11 bases in the middle.

The V gene is TRBV21-1, the J gene TRBJ2-5; TRBD2 reflects the table's D call only, with no check against the DNA. TRBV21-1 is reported as a pseudogene. This CDR3 has 14 amino acids. Written as DNA, the CDR3 is TGTGCCAGCAGCATTGACGGGGACCAAGAGACCCAGTACTTC. The encoded protein is CASSIDGDQETQYF.

V usage is TRBV28 and J usage is TRBJ1-5; tentative D call: TRBD1 (5 bases). CDR3 length equals 14 residues. Germline CDR1 and CDR2: MDHEN and SYDVKM. V shed 2 bases and J shed 7 bases, with 12 bases lying between them. The CDR3 sequence is CASSLSLDIQPQHF. The CDR3 DNA is TGTGCCAGCAGTTTAAGTTTGGACATCCAGCCCCAGCATTTT.

The J gene is TRBJ1-2, the V gene TRBV3-1 (or the pseudogene TRBV3-2); 8 bases map to TRBD1. Germline V gene sequence: CDR1 LGHDT, CDR2 YNNKEL (reference sequence). This CDR3 is built from 13 residues. The trim removed 6 bases at V and 6 bases at J, leaving 6 bases unmatched. The CDR3 here is CASSQLDRDGYTF. The CDR3 DNA is TGTGCCAGCAGTCAACTGGACAGGGATGGCTACACCTTC.

The genes are TRBV9 and TRBJ2-1; 10 nucleotides align to TRBD1. This CDR3 has 14 residues. Germline V gene lookup returns CDR1 SGDLS and CDR2 YYNGEE. The V and J ends lost 2 bases and 7 bases, in that order; junction bases with no gene match: 3. The CDR3 here is CASSVGDRGNEQFF. DNA of the CDR3: TGTGCCAGCAGCGTGGGGGACAGGGGAAATGAGCAGTTCTTC. The full variable domain, completed using reference TRBV9 and TRBJ2-1, is DSGVTQTPKHLITATGQRVTLRCSPRSGDLSVYWYQQSLDQGLQFLIQYYNGEERAKGNILERFSAQQFPDLHSELNLSSLELGDSALYFCASSVGDRGNEQFFGPGTRLTVL.

This chain uses TRBV6-5 with TRBJ2-5; TRBD2 matches at 7 bases. V was clipped by 0 bases and J by 5 bases; unmatched bases: 6. Germline CDR1 is MNHEY and CDR2 is SVGAGI. The CDR3 is 15 residues long. This CDR3 is CASSYSRLAAETQYF. CDR3 DNA sequence: TGTGCCAGCAGTTACTCGAGACTAGCCGCTGAGACCCAGTACTTC.

The J gene is TRBJ1-5, the V gene TRBV7-2, with a tentative D call TRBD1 (5 bases). Germline CDR1 SGHTA, CDR2 FQGNSA. This CDR3 is 14 amino acids long. V dropped 6 bases and J dropped 1 base, with 10 bases sitting between them. CDR3 region: CASSPGGSNQPQHF. The CDR3 nucleotides are TGTGCCAGCAGTCCCGGGGGAAGCAATCAGCCCCAGCATTTT.

This chain joins TRBV7-2 and TRBJ2-1; D perhaps matches TRBD2 (6 bases). Between the trimmed V and J ends, which lost 5 bases and 4 bases, there was a span of 15 bases. This CDR3 spans 15 amino acids. The V gene's germline CDR1 is SGHTA and CDR2 FQGNSA. The CDR3 coding sequence is TGTGCCAGCAGCATTCACCGGGACTCTTACAATGAGCAGTTCTTC. Its protein product is CASSIHRDSYNEQFF.

The DNA of the CDR3 is TGCGCCAGCAGCCTCCTCGGGACAGTTGGCACCGGGGAGCTGTTTTTT. The encoded protein is CASSLLGTVGTGELFF. V gene TRBV5-1 combines with J gene TRBJ2-2; TRBD1 matches at 7 bases. Germline CDR1 and CDR2: SGHRS and YFSETQ. This CDR3 contains 16 residues. Trimming at V came to 4 bases and at J to 4 bases, leaving 10 bases not matched to a gene. The whole variable domain, filled in from reference TRBV5-1 and TRBJ2-2, reads KAGVTQTPRYLIKTRGQQVTLSCSPISGHRSVSWYQQTPGQGLQFLFEYFSETQRNKGNFPGRFSGRQFSNSRSEMNVSTLELGDSALYLCASSLLGTVGTGELFFGEGSRLTVL.

The J gene is TRBJ1-5, the V gene TRBV15, with D hard to call. Germline V gives CDR1 LNHNV, CDR2 YYDKDF (reference sequence). V shed 0 bases and J shed 11 bases, with 8 bases lying between them. The CDR3 extends over 12 amino acids. The CDR3 here is CATSRDHGSQHF. CDR3 DNA: TGTGCCACCAGCAGAGACCACGGGTCCCAGCATTTT.

In this sample, this clone turned up a few times. The CDR3 is CASSPRDGKAFF. The CDR3 DNA follows: TGTGCCAGCAGCCCGCGGGACGGGAAAGCTTTCTTT. This chain connects TRBV28 to TRBJ1-1, with D possibly TRBD1 on 5 matching bases. CDR1 and CDR2 (germline): MDHEN, SYDVKM. V dropped 6 bases and J dropped 9 bases, with 14 bases sitting between them. The CDR3 contains 12 residues. The whole variable domain, filled in from reference TRBV28 and TRBJ1-1, reads DVKVTQSSRYLVKRTGEKVFLECVQDMDHENMFWYRQDPGLGLRLIYFSYDVKMKEKGDIPEGYSVSREKKERFSLILESASTNQTSMYLCASSPRDGKAFFGQGTRLTVV.

This sequence joins TRBV7-2 and TRBJ2-7; maybe TRBD2 (6 bases). The germline gives CDR1 SGHTA, CDR2 FQGNSA. V gave up 3 bases and J gave up 7 bases, with 19 bases separating them. There are 15 residues in the CDR3. The CDR3 here is CASSFGGTLRWEQYF. CDR3 nucleotide sequence: TGTGCCAGCAGCTTTGGCGGGACCCTACGATGGGAGCAGTACTTC.

The chain uses TRBV4-1 and TRBJ2-2; weak D call: TRBD1 (6 bases). Germline V gives CDR1 MGHRA, CDR2 YSYEKL. V gave up 4 bases and J gave up 3 bases, with 9 bases separating them. The CDR3 consists of 14 residues. This CDR3 reads CASSPDRHTGELFF. The CDR3 DNA is TGCGCCAGCAGCCCGGACAGACACACCGGGGAGCTGTTTTTT.

V gene TRBV29-1 combines with J gene TRBJ1-1; TRBD1 aligns across 7 bases. V gave up 6 bases and J gave up 0 bases; unmatched junction bases: 7. This CDR3 contains 14 residues. Germline CDR1 SQVTM, CDR2 ANQGSEA. The CDR3 sequence: CSVLRDRMNTEAFF. Here the CDR3 DNA reads TGCAGCGTACTCCGGGACAGAATGAACACTGAAGCTTTCTTT. Full variable domain (outside the CDR3, taken from reference TRBV29-1 and TRBJ1-1): SAVISQKPSRDICQRGTSLTIQCQVDSQVTMMFWYRQQPGQSLTLIATANQGSEATYESGFVIDKFPISRPNLTFSTLTVSNMSPEDSSIYLCSVLRDRMNTEAFFGQGTRLTVV.

The chain links TRBV6-2 or TRBV6-3 to TRBJ1-4; tentative D call: TRBD1 (6 bases). V gave up 0 bases and J gave up 7 bases, with 12 bases separating them. Germline CDR1 reads MNHEY; CDR2 reads SVGEGT. The CDR3 has 15 amino acids. The CDR3 protein is CASSYSTRGSEKLFF. In DNA, the CDR3 is TGTGCCAGCAGTTACTCGACCAGGGGCAGTGAAAAACTGTTTTTT.

The gene calls are TRBV10-3 and TRBJ2-7; TRBD1 is a possible D gene (5 bases). The CDR3 sequence is 15 residues long. The V end lost 2 bases, the J end lost 1 base, and 12 bases lay between the germline ends. Germline V gene lookup returns CDR1 ENHRY and CDR2 SYGVKD. The CDR3 coding sequence is TGTGCCATCAGTGAGAGGGGCGCCCATTCCTACGAGCAGTACTTC. As protein: CAISERGAHSYEQYF.

V usage is TRBV28 and J usage is TRBJ1-2; 7 bases are shared with TRBD1. The CDR3 has 14 residues. The V and J ends lost 6 bases and 8 bases, in that order; junction bases with no gene match: 12. Germline assignment: CDR1 MDHEN and CDR2 SYDVKM. CDR3 sequence (DNA): TGTGCCAGCAGCCCCCGGGCAGGGGGAGGCGGCTACACCTTC. Amino acids: CASSPRAGGGGYTF.

The chain joins TRBV7-9 to TRBJ1-6; 9 bases line up with TRBD1. The CDR3 contains 15 residues. J gave up 10 bases and V 5 bases, and 9 bases lay outside the gene matches. Germline V gives CDR1 SEHNR, CDR2 FQNEAQ (reference sequence). In nucleotides, the CDR3 is TGTGCCAGCAGCATTGAGACAGGGGGAAAATCACCCCTCCACTTT. Its protein product is CASSIETGGKSPLHF.

The CDR3: CASSYRMDGYGYTF. CDR3 coding DNA: TGTGCCAGCAGTTACAGAATGGATGGCTATGGCTACACCTTC. The rearrangement joins TRBV27 to TRBJ1-2; D uncertain. The germline V gene has CDR1 MNHEY and CDR2 SMNVEV (reference sequence). The CDR3 extends over 14 amino acids. V gave up 4 bases and J gave up 4 bases, with 13 bases separating them.

This clone occurred once. J is TRBJ2-3 and V is TRBV5-1, with D possibly being TRBD2 (5 bases). V dropped 7 bases and J dropped 4 bases, with 19 bases sitting between them. Germline CDR1 is SGHRS and CDR2 is YFSETQ. This CDR3 comprises 15 residues. The CDR3, as DNA: TGCGCCAGCGCACCCGGTGGCGGGTGGGCAGATACGCAGTATTTT. Its translation: CASAPGGGWADTQYF.

The rearrangement joins TRBV4-3 to TRBJ2-1, with 9 bases identical to TRBD2. Per germline, CDR1 LGHNA and CDR2 YSLEER. The CDR3 extends over 15 amino acids. V dropped 4 bases and J dropped 4; count of bases not matched to a gene: 5. The CDR3 region is CASSLSSGNYNEQFF. The CDR3 DNA follows: TGCGCCAGCAGCCTATCTAGCGGGAATTACAATGAGCAGTTCTTC.

This clone occurred once. This chain links TRBV28 with TRBJ2-3; 8 nucleotides align to TRBD2. The germline CDR1 and CDR2 sequences are MDHEN and SYDVKM. V was clipped by 3 bases and J by 5 bases; unmatched bases: 4. CDR3 length equals 14 residues. This CDR3 is CASSFSSGRDTQYF. The CDR3 DNA is TGTGCCAGCAGTTTCTCCAGCGGGAGAGATACGCAGTATTTT.

The chain has TRBV3-1 (or the pseudogene TRBV3-2) and TRBJ1-2, with D unresolved. Germline V gives CDR1 LGHDT, CDR2 YNNKEL (reference sequence). There are 14 residues in the CDR3. The V gene lost 4 bases and the J gene lost 3 bases, with 12 bases spanning the gap. CDR3 residues: CASSPSAEYYGYTF. CDR3 in DNA: TGTGCCAGCAGCCCTTCAGCGGAATACTATGGCTACACCTTC.

The chain has TRBV29-1 and TRBJ1-2, with 8 bases aligning to TRBD1. V gave up 0 bases and J gave up 2 bases; unmatched junction bases: 5. The CDR3 consists of 15 residues. The V gene's germline CDR1 is SQVTM and CDR2 ANQGSEA. The CDR3 is CSVEDQHRGNYGYTF. The CDR3 DNA is TGCAGCGTTGAAGATCAGCACAGGGGGAACTATGGCTACACCTTC.